Sequencing of this T cell receptor beta chain was carried out in a study of blood T cell repertoires in COVID-19 (dated by TCRdb to 2018 to 2021). Study-level background: Collaborator samples came from the United States, Italy and Spain and covered acute and convalescent phases of COVID-19. The prospective study material was composed of cDNA or gDNA derived from T cells, B-cell-depleted T cells, or PBMCs. Deeply sampled blood TCRbeta repertoires from subjects exposed to, actively infected with, or recovered from COVID-19 were included in the dataset. A freely available public database, intended as a resource for researchers studying the immune response to SARS-CoV-2, is where the repertoires were released. Samples were obtained from the ongoing ImmuneRACE study (first 160 participants) and from 1,254 subjects provided by 6 global collaborators. Nearly every sample came with metadata listing a de-identified subject ID, COVID-19 status, age in years and sex. Where available, HLA class I and class II types were obtained from metadata supplied by the sample provider rather than from assay-based typing.

TCRbeta CDR3 regions were amplified from genomic DNA by means of the immunoSEQ Assay, a bias-controlled multiplex PCR. Concerning the study's data processing: The number of nucleated cells in each sample was estimated by amplification of reference gene primers within the assay. To quantify the absolute abundance of each unique TCRbeta CDR3 rearrangement, sequence reads were collapsed and filtered. For each sample, productive Simpson clonality was calculated by taking the square root of Simpson's diversity index across productive rearrangements. Not all clones reach the TCRdb copy of this immuneACCESS table, which keeps in-frame sequences only. Checked studies attribute under half of the gap to unresolved V genes and leave the rest unexplained. D and trimming come from the DNA, and the V and J calls and clone size come from that table. Here the sample has 200,000 to 300,000 clones; about nine tenths occur a single time. The top ten constitute 1.5% to 2% of the sample.

The paper's findings and limits, for the study overall: The amount of clinical and demographic metadata varied by source and participant and was provided uncurated.

This clone was picked up a small number of times. There is no known antigen for this receptor. No much larger clonotype is one base removed from it; base qualities were not supplied. A second Seattle source provided samples from volunteer blood donors who had recovered from COVID-19. The collaborating institutions used their own protocols to collect whole blood in K2EDTA tubes. Collaborator samples were shipped for TCRbeta analysis as frozen whole blood, isolated PBMCs, or DNA extracted from either sample type. From its cysteine to its phenylalanine, the CDR3 spans 17 amino acids. Just the 51-base CDR3 DNA is kept, in frame starting at base 1. The germline V gene (reference sequence) sets CDR1 to LGHDT and CDR2 to YNNKEL. The junction shows trimming of 0 bases on V and 4 bases on J, and the gene matches do not reach 5 bases of it.

This chain joins TRBV3-1 (or the pseudogene TRBV3-2) to TRBJ2-3, and 12 bases in between align with TRBD2. The origin of this receptor is a woman in her fifties or sixties who had recovered from COVID-19. The material sequenced was peripheral blood. The bases are TGTGCCAGCAGCCAAGATCAGGGGACTAGCGGGCCAGATACGCAGTATTTT. This sequence encodes CASSQDQGTSGPDTQYF.